Following are 16 T cell receptor beta chains from one sample sequenced in a study of tumor and adjacent non-tumor tissue in lung cancer. RNA was extracted from bulk tissue without any cell sorting. TCRbeta libraries were built with three rounds of nested PCR, modified from ARM-PCR. TCRdb reanalysed the multiplex PCR reads using MiXCR and keeps one entry per CDR3 protein. Here the sample spans over 100,000 distinct CDR3 sequences, 60% to 80% being singletons. The material sequenced was lung tumor tissue. Receptor source: a woman aged 55-69 years with non-small cell lung cancer.

The rearrangement joins TRBV11-2 to TRBJ2-1; D not resolved. The CDR3 is 12 amino acids. Germline CDR1 is SGHAT and CDR2 is FQNNGV. Trimming cost V 5 bases and J 6 bases, with 8 bases left between them. The CDR3 reads CASSTISNEQFF. The CDR3, as DNA: TGTGCCAGCAGCACAATCTCCAATGAGCAGTTCTTC. Full variable domain (missing parts from reference TRBV11-2 and TRBJ2-1): EAGVAQSPRYKIIEKRQSVAFWCNPISGHATLYWYQQILGQGPKLLIQFQNNGVVDDSQLPKDRFSAERLKGVDSTLKIQPAKLEDSAVYLCASSTISNEQFFGPGTRLTVL.

This clonotype was recorded once. The V and J genes are TRBV11-2 and TRBJ2-7; the D is unclear. This CDR3 has 14 amino acids. The germline CDR1 and CDR2 sequences are SGHAT and FQNNGV. V was pared by 6 bases and J by 11 bases, with 23 bases between. The CDR3 region has the DNA TGTGCCAGCAGTTGTGACCGCGTAGGATATGAGGAGTACTTC. It yields the protein CASSCDRVGYEEYF. Full variable domain (outside the CDR3, taken from reference TRBV11-2 and TRBJ2-7): EAGVAQSPRYKIIEKRQSVAFWCNPISGHATLYWYQQILGQGPKLLIQFQNNGVVDDSQLPKDRFSAERLKGVDSTLKIQPAKLEDSAVYLCASSCDRVGYEEYFGPGTRLTVT.

This clonotype has only a few counts. The rearrangement uses TRBV24-1 and TRBJ2-1, with 8 bases lining up with TRBD1. The CDR3 spans 16 residues. V was pared by 2 bases and J by 7 bases, with 9 bases of the junction left unmatched. In germline, CDR1 is KGHDR, CDR2 SFDVKD. CDR3 sequence: CATSDSGQGAVNEQFF. CDR3 bases: TGTGCCACCAGTGATTCTGGACAGGGTGCGGTGAATGAGCAGTTCTTC.

On this clonotype itself: A read error may explain this, as a much larger clone is one base away. J is TRBJ1-5 and V is TRBV6-2 or TRBV6-3; TRBD1 matches 8 bases. The CDR3 contains 15 residues. V lost 10 bases to trimming and J lost 3 bases; unmatched junction nucleotides: 11. Germline assignment: CDR1 MNHEY and CDR2 SVGEGT. For the CDR3, the DNA is TGTGCCAACAAGACGGACAGGGATTTCAATCAGCCCCAGCATTTT. The encoded protein is CANKTDRDFNQPQHF.

The chain is built from TRBV20-1 and TRBJ1-5; D remains ambiguous. The CDR3 loop spans 13 amino acids. Germline lookup yields CDR1 DFQATT and CDR2 SNEGSKA (reference sequence). Deletions cut 5 bases from V and 12 bases from J, with 20 bases between. The DNA of the CDR3 is TGCAGTGCTCAGCCTGATGACGGTCGGCACCAGCATTTT. Translation: CSAQPDDGRHQHF.

Notes on this clonotype: The junction shows a germline mismatch at one end, possibly a read error. This chain links TRBV11-2 with TRBJ2-3, with D unclear. Germline V gene data show CDR1 as SGHAT and CDR2 as FQNNGV. CDR3 size: 15 residues. The CDR3 is CACSATLTATDTQYF. The DNA for the CDR3 is TGTGCCTGCAGCGCCACCTTGACGGCCACAGATACGCAGTATTTT.

This clonotype was counted a single time. A read error is possible here, since a much larger clone lies one base away. The V call is TRBV20-1, the J call TRBJ1-2; the D is unclear. Germline V gene lookup returns CDR1 DFQATT and CDR2 SNEGSKA (reference sequence). This CDR3 is 12 amino acids long. For the CDR3, the DNA is TGCATTGCTAACAGCAACAACTATGGCTACACCTTC. As protein: CIANSNNYGYTF.

With respect to this clonotype: The junction departs from the called germline gene at one end, perhaps through a read error. The DNA of the CDR3 is TGTGCCAGCAGTTCCCGGGAGGGGGCTAGCTCCTACAATAAGCAGTTCTTC. Protein product: CASSSREGASSYNKQFF. This sequence joins TRBV28 and TRBJ2-1; maybe TRBD2 (8 bases). Germline loops: CDR1 MDHEN, CDR2 SYDVKM. This CDR3 has 17 residues.

In regard to this clonotype: This may arise from a read error, as a much more abundant clone is one base away. V is TRBV4-3 and J is TRBJ1-2; tentatively, D is TRBD1 (5 bases). Between the trimmed V and J ends, which lost 9 bases and 4 bases, there was a span of 21 bases. The CDR3 spans 15 residues. The germline V gene has CDR1 LGHNA and CDR2 YSLEER. This CDR3 reads CASKTVGGESYGYTF. The CDR3 nucleotides read TGCGCCAGTAAAACGGTCGGGGGTGAGAGCTATGGCTACACCTTC.

Points on this clonotype: Since the CDR3 does not end with the conserved phenylalanine or tryptophan, this likely comes from a read error. The V gene is TRBV28, the J gene TRBJ1-2; D not resolved. The length of the CDR3 is 15 residues. The V gene's germline CDR1 is MDHEN and CDR2 SYDVKM. The CDR3 DNA reads as TGTGCCAGCAGCCAAGACGTCGGAATAGTACATGGTTACACCCTC. It encodes CASSQDVGIVHGYTL.

The rearrangement uses TRBV12-3 or TRBV12-4 and TRBJ2-5; a possible D gene is TRBD2 (7 bases). This CDR3 comprises 15 residues. V was trimmed by 5 bases and J by 11 bases, leaving 24 bases between them. CDR3 nucleotide sequence: TGTGCCAGCAGTCGGAACAGGGCTGGGGGAGGGACACAGTACTTC. Its translation is CASSRNRAGGGTQYF.

This clonotype was counted a single time. At one boundary the junction diverges from the germline segment, which might be a read error. J is TRBJ2-3 and V is TRBV11-2; D unresolved. This CDR3 spans 15 amino acids. CDR1 is SGHAT and CDR2 is FQNNGV in the germline V gene. The DNA of the CDR3 is TGTGTCAGCAGCTTAGTCGCCCGAGGCACAGATACGCAGTATTTT. It is translated as CVSSLVARGTDTQYF.

For this clonotype: In this CDR3 the conserved last residue, phenylalanine or tryptophan, is missing, so a read error is likely. The gene calls are TRBV28 and TRBJ2-7; D gene uncertain. The CDR3 spans 12 residues. V lost 9 bases and J 2 bases, leaving 11 bases between the germline ends. The germline gives CDR1 MDHEN, CDR2 SYDVKM. The CDR3 DNA sequence: TGTGCCAGTTTCCATGGTCCCTACGAGCAGTACTCC. Its protein product is CASFHGPYEQYS.

With regard to this clonotype: The CDR3 end shows no conserved phenylalanine or tryptophan, and so a read error is likely. J is TRBJ2-1 and V is TRBV11-3, with TRBD2 as a possible D gene (6 bases). CDR1 and CDR2 from the germline V gene are SGHNT and YENEEA. The CDR3 runs to 17 residues. CDR3 DNA: TGTGCCAGCATCTTGGAGTTGACTAGTGGGAGCCACAATGGGCAGTTCTTG. It yields the protein CASILELTSGSHNGQFL.

With respect to this clonotype: Being one base from a much bigger clone, this may be a read error. This chain uses TRBV4-2 with TRBJ1-2; the D is unclear. V was trimmed by 5 bases and J by 3 bases, leaving 19 bases between them. The germline V gene has CDR1 LGHNA and CDR2 YNFKEQ. This CDR3 comprises 16 residues. The DNA for the CDR3 is TGTGCCAGCAGCAAAGCGCCCCAGAGGGCCGACTATGGCTACACCTTC. Residues: CASSKAPQRADYGYTF.

A note on this clonotype: This may be a read error: a much more frequent sequence differs by one nucleotide. V and J are TRBV6-1 and TRBJ2-3; D call uncertain. This CDR3 comprises 16 residues. Germline CDR1 is MNHNS and CDR2 is SASEGT. V was shortened by 2 bases and J by 2 bases, with 14 bases between the two germline ends. CDR3 sequence: CASSEQSETYTDTQYF. The CDR3 region has the DNA TGTGCCAGCAGTGAACAAAGCGAAACGTACACAGATACGCAGTATTTT.